What follows are 20 T cell receptor beta chains derived from one specimen sequenced in a study of early T cells in non-severe SARS-CoV-2 infection. TCRdb processed the 5' RACE reads anew with MiXCR; each CDR3 protein has one entry. The table has tens of thousands of distinct CDR3 sequences, roughly 14% seen once. Sequenced input: whole blood. The receptors come from an adult who was a healthcare worker with PCR-confirmed SARS-CoV-2 infection or an uninfected control (not recorded which).

The V gene is TRBV3-1, the J gene TRBJ2-5, with no clear D. The V and J ends lost 0 bases and 1 base respectively, with 9 bases between them. The germline V gene has CDR1 LGHDT and CDR2 YNNKEL (reference sequence). The CDR3 loop spans 15 amino acids. CDR3 sequence reads: CASSQEPLGQETQYF. The CDR3 coding sequence is TGTGCCAGCAGCCAAGAACCACTGGGCCAAGAGACCCAGTACTTC.

The chain links TRBV11-2 to TRBJ2-1; possibly TRBD2 for D (6 bases). The CDR3 loop spans 18 amino acids. CDR1 SGHAT and CDR2 FQNNGV come from the germline V gene. Deletions cut 0 bases from V and 0 bases from J, with 15 bases between. CDR3 residues: CASSLDPMGLSSYNEQFF. In nucleotides, the CDR3 is TGTGCCAGCAGCTTAGATCCGATGGGACTCAGCTCCTACAATGAGCAGTTCTTC.

J is TRBJ1-4 and V is TRBV29-1; D is perhaps TRBD1 (5 bases). Per the germline V gene, CDR1 is SQVTM and CDR2 is ANQGSEA. V lost 6 bases and J lost 7, with 15 bases in between. The CDR3 loop spans 13 amino acids. CDR3: CSVLGVGGEKLFF. In nucleotides, the CDR3 is TGCAGCGTCCTAGGAGTGGGGGGTGAAAAACTGTTTTTT.

This clonotype was observed a few times. The V gene is TRBV14, the J gene TRBJ2-7, with D unclear. The V gene's germline CDR1 is SGHDN and CDR2 FVKESK. V lost 1 base to trimming and J lost 2 bases, with 3 bases between them. There are 12 residues in the CDR3. CDR3 region: CASSQATYEQYF. The DNA of the CDR3 is TGTGCCAGCAGCCAAGCAACCTACGAGCAGTACTTC.

This chain uses TRBV19 with TRBJ1-2; D is unclear. Deletions cut 3 bases from V and 0 bases from J, with 23 bases between. The CDR3 spans 19 residues. Germline-derived CDR1 and CDR2 are LNHDA and SQIVND (reference sequence). DNA of the CDR3: TGTGCCAGTAGTATCTTTGGACGGTCCCCTCGGAGTTCTAACTATGGCTACACCTTC. Encoded protein: CASSIFGRSPRSSNYGYTF. The full variable domain, with the rest looked up from reference TRBV19 and TRBJ1-2, is DGGITQSPKYLFRKEGQNVTLSCEQNLNHDAMYWYRQDPGQGLRLIYYSQIVNDFQKGDIAEGYSVSREKKESFPLTVTSAQKNPTAFYLCASSIFGRSPRSSNYGYTFGSGTRLTVV.

The rearrangement joins TRBV20-1 to TRBJ2-5; the match to TRBD2 covers 7 bases. The CDR3 is made up of 14 amino acids. Trimming took 3 bases from V and 0 from J; bases not matched to a gene: 4. From germline, CDR1 is DFQATT and CDR2 SNEGSKA (reference sequence). This chain's CDR3 is CSASAGVYQETQYF. DNA of the CDR3: TGCAGTGCTAGCGCGGGAGTTTACCAAGAGACCCAGTACTTC.

This clonotype was counted between two and nine times. This rearrangement joins TRBV6-6 to TRBJ1-6, with 10 bases that match TRBD1. CDR1 and CDR2 from the germline V gene are MNHNY and SVGAGI (reference sequence). There are 16 residues in the CDR3. With 5 bases clipped from V and 5 bases from J, the junction kept 6 bases outside the gene matches. The CDR3, as DNA: TGTGCCAGCAGTCCACCCGGGACAGGGGATAATTCACCCCTCCACTTT. It encodes CASSPPGTGDNSPLHF.

This clonotype occurred many times. V and J are TRBV7-6 and TRBJ2-1; 8 nucleotides agree with TRBD2. Trimming removed 2 bases from V and 4 bases from J; junction bases left unmatched: 4. CDR1 is SGHVS and CDR2 is FNYEAQ in the germline V gene. This CDR3 region has 15 residues. This CDR3 reads CASSLRPSGYNEQFF. CDR3 coding DNA: TGTGCCAGCAGCTTACGGCCTAGCGGGTACAATGAGCAGTTCTTC.

This clonotype has just a few counts. V and J are TRBV5-8 and TRBJ2-1, with D unresolved. V shed 2 bases and J shed 4 bases, with 16 bases lying between them. CDR1 is SGHTS, CDR2 YDEGEE, per germline. The CDR3 is made up of 16 amino acids. CDR3 loop: CASSFRTTGPYNEQFF. Here the CDR3 DNA reads TGTGCCAGCAGCTTTAGAACGACCGGGCCATACAATGAGCAGTTCTTC.

This chain uses TRBV19 with TRBJ1-5; D call uncertain. The CDR3 length is 16 residues. Germline lookup yields CDR1 LNHDA and CDR2 SQIVND (reference sequence). Trimming removed 1 base at V and 2 bases at J, with 12 bases between. Here the CDR3 DNA reads TGTGCCAGTAGTATAGGTGGAGGGCCTGGCAATCAGCCCCAGCATTTT. Translated, it gives CASSIGGGPGNQPQHF. Full variable domain (remainder filled in from reference TRBV19 and TRBJ1-5): DGGITQSPKYLFRKEGQNVTLSCEQNLNHDAMYWYRQDPGQGLRLIYYSQIVNDFQKGDIAEGYSVSREKKESFPLTVTSAQKNPTAFYLCASSIGGGPGNQPQHFGDGTRLSIL.

The chain joins TRBV20-1 to TRBJ2-7; D possibly corresponds to TRBD2 (5 bases). The CDR3 is 12 amino acids. The ends were cut back, 5 bases at V and 0 bases at J, with 8 bases in the middle. In germline, CDR1 is DFQATT, CDR2 SNEGSKA (reference sequence). The CDR3 sequence: CSARSASYEQYF. CDR3 DNA: TGCAGTGCTCGTAGCGCCTCCTACGAGCAGTACTTC.

This clonotype has only a few counts. The chain recombines TRBV6-6 with TRBJ1-5; D perhaps matches TRBD1 (5 bases). Germline loops: CDR1 MNHNY, CDR2 SVGAGI (reference sequence). This CDR3 is built from 16 residues. V was cut by 2 bases and J by 0 bases, with 11 bases left in between. The CDR3 protein is CASSYGGDRSNQPQHF. CDR3 DNA sequence: TGTGCCAGCAGTTACGGGGGGGACCGTAGCAATCAGCCCCAGCATTTT.

The table lists this clonotype with a few counts. The genes are TRBV4-1 and TRBJ1-1; D gene uncertain. CDR1 and CDR2 from the germline V gene are MGHRA and YSYEKL. The CDR3 consists of 15 residues. V was clipped by 1 base and J by 7 bases, with 16 bases between them. Written as DNA, the CDR3 is TGCGCCAGCAGCCAAGTAGCGGGCAGCATGGATGAAGCTTTCTTT. Protein sequence: CASSQVAGSMDEAFF.

This clonotype has a handful of counts. The rearrangement uses TRBV25-1 and TRBJ2-1; D gene unclear. Germline CDR1 MGHDK, CDR2 SYGVNS. V was cut by 0 bases and J by 1 base, with 10 bases left in between. CDR3 length: 16 amino acids. CDR3 residues: CASSEYILGSYNEQFF. The CDR3 region has the DNA TGTGCCAGCAGTGAATATATTCTGGGGTCCTACAATGAGCAGTTCTTC.

This clonotype was recorded a few times. This chain joins TRBV6-1 and TRBJ1-2, with D uncertain. There are 13 residues in the CDR3. Germline lookup yields CDR1 MNHNS and CDR2 SASEGT. V lost 3 bases, J lost 6 bases, and 11 bases lay in between. The CDR3 region has the DNA TGTGCCAGCAGTGATAGGGCGCGGCATGGCTACACCTTC. This sequence encodes CASSDRARHGYTF.

This rearrangement joins TRBV28 to TRBJ1-2; D gene ambiguous. The ends were cut back, 5 bases at V and 8 bases at J, with 12 bases in the middle. Germline values: CDR1 MDHEN, CDR2 SYDVKM. The CDR3 sequence is 12 residues long. Here the CDR3 reads CASSPPQDGYTF. CDR3 DNA sequence: TGTGCCAGCAGTCCCCCCCAGGACGGCTACACCTTC.

This rearrangement joins TRBV19 to TRBJ2-2; the D call may be TRBD1 or TRBD2 (5 bases each). CDR3 length: 12 amino acids. Trimming left V 9 bases short and J 6 bases short, with 11 bases between. Germline CDR1 is LNHDA and CDR2 is SQIVND (reference sequence). For the CDR3, the DNA is TGTGCCAGCGTGAGGGGCCCCGGGGAGCTGTTTTTT. Encoded protein: CASVRGPGELFF.

The chain carries TRBV2 and TRBJ1-2; D is undetermined. The germline V gene encodes CDR1 SNHLY and CDR2 FYNNEI. The CDR3 is made up of 13 amino acids. Trimming took 4 bases from V and 5 from J, leaving 11 bases between them. The chain's CDR3 is CASSGRTKYGYTF. In DNA form, the CDR3 reads TGTGCCAGCAGTGGTCGAACGAAGTATGGCTACACCTTC.

CDR3 in amino acids: CASSLGKTQYF. The CDR3 DNA sequence: TGTGCCAGCAGTTTGGGAAAGACCCAGTACTTC. The chain employs TRBV27 and TRBJ2-5; D uncertain. The CDR3 consists of 11 residues. CDR1 MNHEY and CDR2 SMNVEV come from the germline V gene (reference sequence). Trimming removed 3 bases from V and 6 bases from J, with 5 bases in between.

This clonotype occurred a few times. V is TRBV7-6 and J is TRBJ2-7; maybe TRBD2 (6 bases). CDR3 length: 13 residues. Per the germline V gene, CDR1 is SGHVS and CDR2 is FNYEAQ. V lost 5 bases to trimming and J lost 6 bases, with 14 bases between them. The CDR3 sequence is CASSPRGIGEQYF. As DNA, the CDR3 is TGTGCCAGCAGCCCCCGGGGGATCGGCGAGCAGTACTTC. Based on the CDR3 plus reference TRBV7-6 and TRBJ2-7, the full variable domain is GAGVSQSPRYKVTKRGQDVALRCDPISGHVSLYWYRQALGQGPEFLTYFNYEAQQDKSGLPNDRFSAERPEGSISTLTIQRTEQRDSAMYRCASSPRGIGEQYFGPGTRLTVT.